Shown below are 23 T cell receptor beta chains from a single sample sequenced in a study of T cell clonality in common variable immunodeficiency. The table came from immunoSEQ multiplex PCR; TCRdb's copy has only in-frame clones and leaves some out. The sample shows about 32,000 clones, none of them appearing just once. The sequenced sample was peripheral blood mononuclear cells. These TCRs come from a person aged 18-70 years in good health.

CDR3 sequence: CASSLGAGGNNDYTF. The CDR3 DNA, read in part, is TGTGCCAGCAGCTTAGGGGCGGGAGGAAACAATGAC. The V call is TRBV7-9, the J call TRBJ1-2; D is unresolved. The CDR3 end falls 3 residues outside the read, so it is completed with the germline J gene. Germline CDR1 SEHNR, CDR2 FQNEAQ (reference sequence). The CDR3 has 15 amino acids.

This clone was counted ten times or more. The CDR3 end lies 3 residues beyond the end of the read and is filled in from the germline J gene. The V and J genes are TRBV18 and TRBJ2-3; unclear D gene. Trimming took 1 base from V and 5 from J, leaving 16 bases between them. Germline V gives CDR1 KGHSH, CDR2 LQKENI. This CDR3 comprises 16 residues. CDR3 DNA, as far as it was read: TGTGCCAGCTCACCACGAGTCGGCGGTTCGAAAGATACG. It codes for CASSPRVGGSKDT. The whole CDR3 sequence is CASSPRVGGSKDTQYF. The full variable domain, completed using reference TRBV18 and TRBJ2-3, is NAGVMQNPRHLVRRRGQEARLRCSPMKGHSHVYWYRQLPEEGLKFMVYLQKENIIDESGMPKERFSAEFPKEGPSILRIQQVVRGDSAAYFCASSPRVGGSKDTQYFGPGTRLTVL.

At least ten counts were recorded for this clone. CDR3 region: CASSSGQPPTETQYF. The sequenced CDR3 bases are TGTGCCAGCTCATCGGGACAGCCTCCAACCGAGACC. The rearrangement joins TRBV18 to TRBJ2-5; 7 positions match TRBD1. The sequenced fragment ends 3 residues before the CDR3 boundary, so the rest is inferred from the germline J gene. The CDR3 runs to 15 residues. From germline, CDR1 is KGHSH and CDR2 LQKENI. With V trimmed by 5 bases and J by 5 bases, 11 bases remained unmatched.

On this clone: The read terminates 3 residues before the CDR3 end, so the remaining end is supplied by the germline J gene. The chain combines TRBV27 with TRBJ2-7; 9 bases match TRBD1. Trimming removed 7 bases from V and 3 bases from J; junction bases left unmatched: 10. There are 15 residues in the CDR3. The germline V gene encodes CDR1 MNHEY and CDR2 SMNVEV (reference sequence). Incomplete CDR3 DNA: TGTGCCAGCAACCCCACAGGGGGCGCAGTCTACGAG. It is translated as CASNPTGGAVYE. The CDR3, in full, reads CASNPTGGAVYEQYF.

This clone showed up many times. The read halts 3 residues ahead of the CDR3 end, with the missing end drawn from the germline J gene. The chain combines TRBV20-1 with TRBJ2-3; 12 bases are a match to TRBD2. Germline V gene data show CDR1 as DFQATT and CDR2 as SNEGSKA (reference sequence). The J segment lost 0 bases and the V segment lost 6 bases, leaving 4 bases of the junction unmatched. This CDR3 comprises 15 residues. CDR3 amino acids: CSAPGTSGSTDTQYF. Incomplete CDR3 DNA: TGCAGTGCCCCCGGGACTAGCGGGAGCACAGATACG.

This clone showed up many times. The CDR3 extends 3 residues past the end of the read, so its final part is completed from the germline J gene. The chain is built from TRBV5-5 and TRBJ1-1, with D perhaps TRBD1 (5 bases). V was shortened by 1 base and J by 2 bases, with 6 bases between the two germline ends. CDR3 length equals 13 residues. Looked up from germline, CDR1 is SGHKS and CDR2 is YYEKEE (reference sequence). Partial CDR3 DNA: TGTGCCAGCAGCTTGAGGACAAACACTGAA. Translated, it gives CASSLRTNTE. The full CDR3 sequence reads CASSLRTNTEAFF.

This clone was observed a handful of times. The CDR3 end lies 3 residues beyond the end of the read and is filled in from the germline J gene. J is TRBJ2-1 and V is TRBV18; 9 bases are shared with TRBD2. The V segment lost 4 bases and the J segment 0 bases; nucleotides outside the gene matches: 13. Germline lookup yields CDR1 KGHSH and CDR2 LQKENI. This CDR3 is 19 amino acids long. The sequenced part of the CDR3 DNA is TGTGCCAGCTCACAAACCCTTAGCGGGAGACGAAGCTCCTACAATGAG. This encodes CASSQTLSGRRSSYNE. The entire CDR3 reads CASSQTLSGRRSSYNEQFF. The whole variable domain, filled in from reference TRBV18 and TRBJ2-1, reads NAGVMQNPRHLVRRRGQEARLRCSPMKGHSHVYWYRQLPEEGLKFMVYLQKENIIDESGMPKERFSAEFPKEGPSILRIQQVVRGDSAAYFCASSQTLSGRRSSYNEQFFGPGTRLTVL.

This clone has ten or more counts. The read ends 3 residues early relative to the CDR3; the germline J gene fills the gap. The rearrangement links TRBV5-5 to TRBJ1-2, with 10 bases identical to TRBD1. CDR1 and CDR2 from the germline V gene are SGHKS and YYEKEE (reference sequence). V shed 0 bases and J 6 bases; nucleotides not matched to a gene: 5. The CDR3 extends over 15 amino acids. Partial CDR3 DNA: TGTGCCAGCAGCTTGGATGGACAGGGGGTCGATGGC. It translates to CASSLDGQGVDG. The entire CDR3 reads CASSLDGQGVDGYTF.

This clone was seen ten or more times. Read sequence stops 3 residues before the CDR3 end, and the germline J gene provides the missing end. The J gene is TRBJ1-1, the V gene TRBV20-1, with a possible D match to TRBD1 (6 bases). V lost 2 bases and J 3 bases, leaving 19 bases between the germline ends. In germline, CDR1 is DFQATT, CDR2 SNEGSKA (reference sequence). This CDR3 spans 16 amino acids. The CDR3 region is CSARPTGTTYDTEAFF. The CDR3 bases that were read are TGCAGTGCTAGACCAACCGGGACAACCTACGACACTGAA.

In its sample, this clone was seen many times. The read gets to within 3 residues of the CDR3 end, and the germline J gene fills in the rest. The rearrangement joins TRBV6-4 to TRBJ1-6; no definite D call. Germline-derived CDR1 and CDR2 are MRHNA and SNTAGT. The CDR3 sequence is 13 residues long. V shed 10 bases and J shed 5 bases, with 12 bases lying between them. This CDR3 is CATPRRDNSPLHF. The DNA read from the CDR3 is TGTGCCACCCCCCGACGGGATAATTCACCC.

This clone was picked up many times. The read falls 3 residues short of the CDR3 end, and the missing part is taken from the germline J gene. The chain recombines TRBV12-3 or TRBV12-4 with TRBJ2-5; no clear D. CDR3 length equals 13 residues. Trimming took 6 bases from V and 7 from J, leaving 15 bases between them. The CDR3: CASSLGSYGTQYF. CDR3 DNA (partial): TGTGCCAGCAGCCTCGGGTCTTACGGGACC.

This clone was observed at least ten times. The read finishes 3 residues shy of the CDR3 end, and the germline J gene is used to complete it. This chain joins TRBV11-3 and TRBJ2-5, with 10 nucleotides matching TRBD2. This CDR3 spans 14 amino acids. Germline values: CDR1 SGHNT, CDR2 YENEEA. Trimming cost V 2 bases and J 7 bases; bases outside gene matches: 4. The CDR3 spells CASSLSSGSATQYF. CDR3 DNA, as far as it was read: TGTGCCAGCAGCTTATCTAGCGGGAGCGCGACC.

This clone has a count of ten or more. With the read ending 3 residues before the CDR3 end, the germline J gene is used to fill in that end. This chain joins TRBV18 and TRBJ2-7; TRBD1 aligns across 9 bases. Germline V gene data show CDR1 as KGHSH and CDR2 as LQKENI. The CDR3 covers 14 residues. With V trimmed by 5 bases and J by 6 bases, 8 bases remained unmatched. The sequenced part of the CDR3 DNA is TGTGCCAGCTCAGTTGCACAGGGGGCGGGCGAG. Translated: CASSVAQGAGE. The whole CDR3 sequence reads CASSVAQGAGEQYF.

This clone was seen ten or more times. Partial CDR3 DNA: TGTGCCATCAGTGTGGCCACGGTAGGCGGGGAGACG. This codes for CAISVATVGGET. The entire CDR3 reads CAISVATVGGETQYF. V gene TRBV10-3 combines with J gene TRBJ2-3; tentatively, D is TRBD2 (6 bases). From the germline J gene comes the end of the CDR3, since the read stops 3 residues before it. The CDR3 extends over 15 amino acids. Germline CDR1 and CDR2: ENHRY and SYGVKD.

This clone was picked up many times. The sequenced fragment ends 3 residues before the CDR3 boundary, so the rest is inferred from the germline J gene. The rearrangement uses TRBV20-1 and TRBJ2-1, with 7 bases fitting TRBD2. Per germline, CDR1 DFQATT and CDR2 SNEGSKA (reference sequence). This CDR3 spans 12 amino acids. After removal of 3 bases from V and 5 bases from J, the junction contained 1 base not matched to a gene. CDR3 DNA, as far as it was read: TGCAGTGCTAGCGGGGGGAACAATGAG. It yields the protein CSASGGNNE. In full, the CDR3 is CSASGGNNEQFF.

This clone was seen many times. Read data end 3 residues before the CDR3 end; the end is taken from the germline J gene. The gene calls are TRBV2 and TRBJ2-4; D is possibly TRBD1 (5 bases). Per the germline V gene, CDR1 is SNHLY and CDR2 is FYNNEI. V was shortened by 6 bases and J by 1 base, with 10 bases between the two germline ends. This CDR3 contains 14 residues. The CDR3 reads CASRAPGAKNIQYF. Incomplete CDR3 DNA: TGTGCCAGCAGGGCACCAGGGGCCAAAAACATT.

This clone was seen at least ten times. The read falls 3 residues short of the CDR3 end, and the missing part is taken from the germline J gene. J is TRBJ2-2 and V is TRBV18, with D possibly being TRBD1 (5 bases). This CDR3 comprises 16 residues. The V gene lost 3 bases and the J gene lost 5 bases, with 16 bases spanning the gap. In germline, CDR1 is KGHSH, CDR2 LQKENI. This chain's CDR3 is CASSPEGAMSTGELFF. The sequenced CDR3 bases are TGTGCCAGCTCACCGGAAGGGGCTATGAGTACCGGGGAG. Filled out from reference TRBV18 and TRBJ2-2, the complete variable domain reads NAGVMQNPRHLVRRRGQEARLRCSPMKGHSHVYWYRQLPEEGLKFMVYLQKENIIDESGMPKERFSAEFPKEGPSILRIQQVVRGDSAAYFCASSPEGAMSTGELFFGEGSRLTVL.

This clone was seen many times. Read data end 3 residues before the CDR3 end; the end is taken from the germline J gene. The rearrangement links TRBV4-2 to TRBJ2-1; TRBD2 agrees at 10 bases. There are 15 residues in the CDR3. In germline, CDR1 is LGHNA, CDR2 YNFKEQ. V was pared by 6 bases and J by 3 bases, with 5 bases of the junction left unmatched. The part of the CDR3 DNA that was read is TGTGCCAGCAGGGTCCTAGCGGGAGACTACAATGAG. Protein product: CASRVLAGDYNE. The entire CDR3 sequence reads CASRVLAGDYNEQFF.

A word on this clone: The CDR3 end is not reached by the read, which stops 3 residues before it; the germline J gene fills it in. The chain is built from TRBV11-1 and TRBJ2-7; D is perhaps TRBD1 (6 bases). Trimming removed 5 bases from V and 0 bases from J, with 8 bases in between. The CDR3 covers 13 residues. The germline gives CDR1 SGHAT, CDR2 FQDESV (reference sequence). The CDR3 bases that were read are TGTGCCAGCAGCGACAGGACCTCCTACGAG. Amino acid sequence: CASSDRTSYE. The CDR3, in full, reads CASSDRTSYEQYF.

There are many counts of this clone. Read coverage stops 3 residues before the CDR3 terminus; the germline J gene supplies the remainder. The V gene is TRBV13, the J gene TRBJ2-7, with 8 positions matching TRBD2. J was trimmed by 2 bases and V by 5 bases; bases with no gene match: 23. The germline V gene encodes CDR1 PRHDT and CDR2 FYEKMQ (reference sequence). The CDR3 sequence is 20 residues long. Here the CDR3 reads CASSASGTRSEKGSPYEQYF. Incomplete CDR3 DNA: TGTGCCAGCAGCGCGTCCGGGACTAGAAGCGAGAAGGGTTCTCCCTACGAG. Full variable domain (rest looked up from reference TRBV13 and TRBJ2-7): AAGVIQSPRHLIKEKRETATLKCYPIPRHDTVYWYQQGPGQDPQFLISFYEKMQSDKGSIPDRFSAQQFSDYHSELNMSSLELGDSALYFCASSASGTRSEKGSPYEQYFGPGTRLTVT.

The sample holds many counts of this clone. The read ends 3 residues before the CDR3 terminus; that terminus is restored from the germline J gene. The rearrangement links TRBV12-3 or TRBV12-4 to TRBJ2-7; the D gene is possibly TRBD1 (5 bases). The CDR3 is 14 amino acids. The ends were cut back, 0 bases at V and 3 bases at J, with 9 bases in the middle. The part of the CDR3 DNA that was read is TGTGCCAGCAGTTTAGCAAAGGACAACTACGAG. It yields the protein CASSLAKDNYE. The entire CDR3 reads CASSLAKDNYEQYF.

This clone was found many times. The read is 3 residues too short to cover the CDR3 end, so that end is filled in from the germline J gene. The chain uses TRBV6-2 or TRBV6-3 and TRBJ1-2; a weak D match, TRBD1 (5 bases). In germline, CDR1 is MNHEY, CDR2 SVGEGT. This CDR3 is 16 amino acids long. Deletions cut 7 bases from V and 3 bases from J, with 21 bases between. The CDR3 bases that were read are TGTGCCAGCACCACGCGGCAGGGTTACTCTGACTATGGC. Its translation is CASTTRQGYSDYG. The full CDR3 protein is CASTTRQGYSDYGYTF.

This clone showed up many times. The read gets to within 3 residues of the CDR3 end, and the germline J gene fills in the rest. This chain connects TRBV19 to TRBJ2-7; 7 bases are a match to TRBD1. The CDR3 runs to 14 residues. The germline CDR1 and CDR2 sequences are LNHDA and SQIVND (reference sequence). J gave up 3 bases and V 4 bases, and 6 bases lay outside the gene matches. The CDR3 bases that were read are TGTGCCAGTAGTACCCAGACAGGGAGCTACGAG. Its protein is CASSTQTGSYE. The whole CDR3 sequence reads CASSTQTGSYEQYF. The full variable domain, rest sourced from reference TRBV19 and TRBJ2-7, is DGGITQSPKYLFRKEGQNVTLSCEQNLNHDAMYWYRQDPGQGLRLIYYSQIVNDFQKGDIAEGYSVSREKKESFPLTVTSAQKNPTAFYLCASSTQTGSYEQYFGPGTRLTVT.